The sequence of this T cell receptor (beta chain) was determined in a study of blood T cell repertoires in COVID-19. About the research overall: Material from acute and convalescent COVID-19 was sourced from the United States, Italy and Spain. In each case, the material was cDNA or gDNA derived from T cells, B-cell-depleted T cells, or PBMCs.

Germline V gives CDR1 KGHSH, CDR2 LQKENI. CDR3 size: 14 residues. Trimming shortened V by 5 bases and J by 1 base, and 11 bases separated the two germline ends. Authors' data handling: Amplification with reference gene primers provided the estimates of nucleated cell counts. Profiled with immunoSEQ multiplex PCR; TCRdb holds only in-frame clones, not every one. The D gene and trimming were derived from the DNA, and the V and J assignments and clone size from that table. The profile shows 85,000 to 100,000 clones, around 81% of them singletons. The sequence was obtained from a man aged 45-60 years who had recovered from COVID-19. Material for sequencing was peripheral blood. The chain recombines TRBV18 with TRBJ1-1, with D unclear. This CDR3 reads CASSNTDTNTEAFF. Here the CDR3 DNA reads TGTGCCAGCTCAAATACAGATACGAACACTGAAGCTTTCTTT.